This T cell receptor beta chain was retrieved from a study of T cell responses to AZD1222 COVID-19 vaccine. General study results and limits: Samples come after the peak T cell response, not at day 14. White British donors predominated, females outnumbered males, and clonal diversity was possibly underestimated.

On this clone itself: What it binds is not known.

Here immunoSEQ multiplex PCR was the method, and the copy in TCRdb shows in-frame clones only, minus some. The sample yields 100,000 or so clones, roughly 86% seen once. The CDR3 runs to 15 residues. The germline V gene encodes CDR1 GTSNPN and CDR2 SVGIG (reference sequence). Trimming pared 2 bases from V and 2 bases from J, leaving 15 bases between. The sequenced sample was peripheral blood, obtained on day 0 of MenACWY control vaccination. This sequence was found in an adult in good health. This chain uses TRBV30 with TRBJ2-5, with a possible D match to TRBD1 (6 bases). The CDR3: CAWSPLGAGQETQYF. Written as DNA, the CDR3 is TGTGCCTGGAGTCCCCTGGGGGCAGGACAAGAGACCCAGTACTTC.